This TCR beta chain was profiled in a study of T cells in Graves' hyperthyroidism and ophthalmopathy. Amplified TCR beta CDR3 regions came from RNA transcripts. TCR CDR3 underwent first-round RT-PCR with the HTBI primer set. TCRdb independently ran MiXCR on the multiplex PCR reads; one entry per CDR3 protein. The table has 650,000 to 850,000 distinct CDR3 sequences, about 17% seen once. Patients aged 18 to 65 with hyperthyroidism were newly diagnosed, with duration under 2 months. The study left out patients who had uncontrolled infection, other autoimmune disease, pregnancy or lactation. Each 10 ml fresh peripheral blood draw supplied the PBMCs. This clonotype showed up just a few times. The receptor comes from a woman between 45 and 60 years old with Graves' hyperthyroidism that later progressed to Graves' ophthalmopathy. Sequencing was carried out using blood.

CDR3 in amino acids: CASSVLRGGTDTQYF. The DNA for the CDR3 is TGTGCCAGCAGTGTCCTGAGGGGGGGCACAGATACGCAGTATTTT. This chain uses TRBV6-1 with TRBJ2-3; D is tentatively TRBD1 or TRBD2 (6 bases each). Germline-derived CDR1 and CDR2 are MNHNS and SASEGT. Between the trimmed V and J ends, which lost 4 bases and 1 base, there was a span of 12 bases. This CDR3 is 15 amino acids long.